This T cell receptor (beta chain) was identified during a study of T cell repertoires in cytomegalovirus infection. Whole-study context: Newly reported HLA-C-restricted and thoroughly characterized HLA-B-restricted CMV epitopes were employed. CMV infection and matching HLA type were both indicated by public TCR beta signatures. Study findings and constraints: There were HLA-C-restricted CMV-specific TCR beta clonotypes dominating the ex vivo response. Summed frequency of shared TCR beta families picked out CMV carriers who also had the relevant HLA.

This clonotype appeared once. Its specificity is unknown. TCRdb re-analysed the reads in MiXCR, keeping a single row per CDR3 protein. In the table there are about 570,000 distinct CDR3 sequences, about 40% of which are singletons. CDR1 is SGHNT, CDR2 YYREEE, per germline (reference sequence). V trimming: 5 bases; J trimming: 2 bases; junction bases outside the gene matches: 9. The CDR3 length is 16 residues. The chain uses TRBV5-4 and TRBJ2-3; TRBD2 matches 9 bases. The input for sequencing was cultured PBMCs, taken from culture after CMV antigen stimulation. The clonotype comes from a human donor in good health (CMV status not recorded). Some clones in this sample may be carry-over from other donors' samples. CDR3 DNA sequence: TGTGCCAGCAGACGGACCAGCGGGGGGAACACAGATACGCAGTATTTT. Translation: CASRRTSGGNTDTQYF.